A single count supports the clone carrying this TCR beta chain. These data come from a study of low-dose radiotherapy and immunotherapy resistance in tumors. On the study more broadly: Doses delivered to Cohort 2 were 1 Gy per fraction every two weeks, amounting to 13 Gy over 26 weeks. Intravenous administration to patients comprised nivolumab at 240 mg every two weeks and ipilimumab at 1 mg/kg every six weeks. Patients received cyclophosphamide 200 mg/m2 intravenously every two weeks, the day before radiation-immunotherapy.

Time point noted: after trial treatment. Treatment specified: LDRT plus nivolumab, ipilimumab, low-dose cyclophosphamide and aspirin (RACIN trial). First-strand cDNA relied on TRAV- and TRBV-specific primers spanning alpha and beta chains. TCR amplification involved around 22 PCR cycles with a constant-region primer and V-primer adapter. After the mRNA was isolated, it was amplified using in vitro transcription. TCRdb re-derived calls from the reads in MiXCR, one entry per CDR3 protein. The data hold under 70,000 distinct CDR3 sequences, with about 23% observed a single time. The material was PBMCs, obtained after low-dose radiotherapy plus immunotherapy. This TCR was sampled from a male donor with prostate cancer.

The CDR3 here is CASSGTSSSYNEQFF. CDR3 DNA: TGCGCCAGCAGCGGAACTAGCAGCAGCTACAATGAGCAGTTCTTC. This chain links TRBV5-1 with TRBJ2-1, with D tentatively TRBD2 (6 bases). The ends were cut back, 4 bases at V and 3 bases at J, with 14 bases in the middle. There are 15 residues in the CDR3. Germline CDR1 and CDR2: SGHRS and YFSETQ.